The 9 T cell receptor beta chains presented below share a single source sample, sequenced in a study of cytomegalovirus exposure and HLA in healthy donors. Primers for the PCR totalled 60 Vbeta and 13 Jbeta. Method: immunoSEQ multiplex PCR; TCRdb's copy keeps in-frame clones and lacks some. The repertoire holds about 180,000 clones, with over 65% as singletons. Sequencing used PBMCs. These receptors all stem from a man aged 18 to 35 in good health and CMV-seronegative.

J is TRBJ1-2 and V is TRBV6-5, with D maybe TRBD1 (6 bases). In germline, CDR1 is MNHEY, CDR2 SVGAGI. CDR3 size: 12 residues. The V end was cut by 3 bases, the J end by 8 bases, with 10 bases between. This CDR3 reads CASSYSDSGYTF. The CDR3 region has the DNA TGTGCCAGCAGTTATTCGGACAGCGGCTACACCTTC.

In its sample, this clone was seen once. This rearrangement joins TRBV19 to TRBJ2-1; 15 bases are shared with TRBD2. Germline-derived CDR1 and CDR2 are LNHDA and SQIVND (reference sequence). The V segment lost 3 bases and the J segment 9 bases; nucleotides outside the gene matches: 6. The CDR3 totals 16 residues. The DNA of the CDR3 is TGTGCCAGTAGTATTAAACCGGGACTAGCGGGAGGTGAGCAGTTCTTC. Translated: CASSIKPGLAGGEQFF.

The CDR3 nucleotides read TGTGCCAGTAGTGGCCAGGGGAATGAAAAACTGTTTTTT. Its translation is CASSGQGNEKLFF. The V and J genes are TRBV19 and TRBJ1-4; maybe TRBD1 (6 bases). Germline V CDR1 and CDR2: LNHDA, SQIVND (reference sequence). The CDR3 consists of 13 residues. V was pared by 5 bases and J by 5 bases, with 9 bases between.

The gene calls are TRBV6-5 and TRBJ1-2; 10 bases are shared with TRBD1. Germline CDR1 and CDR2: MNHEY and SVGAGI. J gave up 7 bases and V 4 bases, and 12 bases lay outside the gene matches. The CDR3 runs 16 residues. The CDR3 protein is CASSFSDRGKVTGYTF. CDR3 bases: TGTGCCAGCAGTTTCTCGGACAGGGGGAAGGTTACTGGCTACACCTTC.

The V and J genes are TRBV28 and TRBJ1-1; a weak D match, TRBD1 (6 bases). Germline CDR1 is MDHEN and CDR2 is SYDVKM. The ends were cut back, 3 bases at V and 1 base at J, with 18 bases in the middle. This CDR3 comprises 17 residues. This CDR3 is CASSFGQLEVRNTEAFF. CDR3 DNA sequence: TGTGCCAGCAGTTTCGGACAGCTCGAAGTAAGGAACACTGAAGCTTTCTTT.

This clone was observed a single time. The chain couples TRBV7-9 to TRBJ2-7; D gene unclear. The V end lost 5 bases, the J end lost 1 base, and 6 bases lay between the germline ends. This CDR3 contains 12 residues. The germline V gene encodes CDR1 SEHNR and CDR2 FQNEAQ (reference sequence). The CDR3 nucleotides are TGTGCCAGCAGCACCCTATCCTACGAGCAGTACTTC. Translation gives CASSTLSYEQYF.

This clone turned up a few times. Here the CDR3 reads CASSDFSFQANQPQHF. The CDR3 DNA is TGTGCCAGCAGTGATTTCAGTTTCCAGGCAAATCAGCCCCAGCATTTT. The rearrangement joins TRBV6-1 to TRBJ1-5; D unclear. The V gene's germline CDR1 is MNHNS and CDR2 SASEGT. Trimming took 3 bases from V and 4 from J, leaving 16 bases between them. This CDR3 has 16 amino acids.

The rearrangement uses TRBV9 and TRBJ2-3; the match to TRBD2 covers 12 bases. Per germline, CDR1 SGDLS and CDR2 YYNGEE. V was pared by 0 bases and J by 6 bases, with 5 bases of the junction left unmatched. CDR3 size: 16 residues. The CDR3 DNA follows: TGTGCCAGCAGCGTAGTAGCTAGCGGGAGGGCCGATACGCAGTATTTT. Protein: CASSVVASGRADTQYF.

This clone was picked up a small number of times. The chain is built from TRBV15 and TRBJ1-4; 11 nucleotides match TRBD1. This CDR3 comprises 16 residues. The germline CDR1 and CDR2 sequences are LNHNV and YYDKDF (reference sequence). V lost 4 bases and J lost 6; bases outside the gene matches: 7. The CDR3 bases are TGTGCCACCAGCAAGGGACAGGGGGTACTCGATGAAAAACTGTTTTTT. Protein product: CATSKGQGVLDEKLFF.